Presented here are 13 T cell receptor beta chains from one specimen sequenced in a study of T cell repertoires in cytomegalovirus infection. Via MiXCR, TCRdb re-called the reads, giving one row per CDR3 protein. The top ten clones hold approximately 24% of a sample with about 490,000 distinct CDR3 sequences, approximately 16% of them seen once. The sample taken for sequencing was CD8+ T cells from PBMCs. All receptors come from a human donor in good health (CMV status not recorded). Some clones in this sample may be carry-over from other donors' samples.

On this clonotype: Without the conserved terminal phenylalanine or tryptophan, this CDR3 likely stems from a read error. The rearrangement uses TRBV5-6 and TRBJ2-5; perhaps TRBD2 as D (6 bases). V was pared by 2 bases and J by 1 base, with 12 bases between. Germline values: CDR1 SGHDT, CDR2 YYEEEE. CDR3 length: 15 residues. The CDR3 coding sequence is TGTGCCAGCAGCTTTCGGCGGGGTTCCCAAGAGACCCAGTACTTA. Translation: CASSFRRGSQETQYL.

This clonotype was counted at least ten times. DNA for the CDR3: TGTGCCAGCAGCCTACCGCCGGACAGGGGCACCTACGAGCAGTACTTC. It yields the protein CASSLPPDRGTYEQYF. The chain links TRBV3-1 to TRBJ2-7; TRBD1 agrees at 9 bases. The J segment lost 2 bases and the V segment lost 4 bases, leaving 9 bases of the junction unmatched. Germline V gene lookup returns CDR1 LGHDT and CDR2 YNNKEL (reference sequence). The CDR3 has 16 amino acids.

With respect to this clonotype: This CDR3 fails to terminate in the conserved phenylalanine or tryptophan, so it likely reflects a read error. The chain is built from TRBV28 and TRBJ2-7; 9 bases agree with TRBD2. V shed 5 bases and J 2 bases; nucleotides not matched to a gene: 4. Germline V gene sequence: CDR1 MDHEN, CDR2 SYDVKM. The CDR3 spans 14 residues. The DNA of the CDR3 is TGTGCCAGCAGTATGACTAGCGGAGCCTACGAGCAGTACTTA. Amino acid sequence: CASSMTSGAYEQYL.

The V call is TRBV24-1, the J call TRBJ2-1; tentative D call: TRBD2 (6 bases). The ends were cut back, 4 bases at V and 4 bases at J, with 22 bases in the middle. Germline loops: CDR1 KGHDR, CDR2 SFDVKD. The CDR3 runs to 18 residues. CDR3: CATSDRRDGGIRYNEQFF. The CDR3 DNA is TGTGCCACCAGTGACAGGAGGGACGGCGGGATAAGGTACAATGAGCAGTTCTTC.

This clonotype has ten or more counts. CDR3 loop: CASTGPGPKNTGELFF. As DNA, the CDR3 is TGTGCCAGCACCGGACCGGGACCGAAGAACACCGGGGAGCTGTTTTTT. V and J are TRBV4-2 and TRBJ2-2, with D perhaps given as TRBD1 or TRBD2 (5 bases each). Trimming cost V 7 bases and J 1 base, with 16 bases left between them. CDR1 and CDR2 (germline): LGHNA, YNFKEQ. This CDR3 has 16 amino acids.

V gene TRBV15 combines with J gene TRBJ1-3; D may be TRBD1 (6 bases). The CDR3 runs to 17 residues. Germline V gives CDR1 LNHNV, CDR2 YYDKDF (reference sequence). Between the trimmed V and J ends, which lost 0 bases and 4 bases, there was a span of 16 bases. The CDR3 loop reads CATSREGQEGVGNTIYF. In DNA form, the CDR3 reads TGTGCCACCAGCAGAGAGGGGCAGGAGGGGGTAGGAAACACCATATATTTT.

V gene TRBV28 combines with J gene TRBJ2-7; a weak D match, TRBD2 (6 bases). The CDR3 spans 13 residues. The V end was cut by 2 bases, the J end by 5 bases, with 10 bases between. CDR1 and CDR2 from the germline V gene are MDHEN and SYDVKM. The CDR3 sequence: CASSLITSHEQYF. CDR3 DNA: TGTGCCAGCAGTTTAATAACTAGCCACGAGCAGTACTTC.

Details on this clonotype: In this CDR3 the conserved last residue, phenylalanine or tryptophan, is missing, so a read error is likely. The chain carries TRBV29-1 and TRBJ1-2; D not resolved. V was clipped by 1 base and J by 0 bases, with 6 bases between them. From germline, CDR1 is SQVTM and CDR2 ANQGSEA. The CDR3 has 13 residues. CDR3 nucleotides: TGCAGCGTTGAAGGCGGTTCTAACTATGGCTACACCTCC. Its translation: CSVEGGSNYGYTS.

The chain recombines TRBV27 with TRBJ2-1, with D perhaps TRBD2 (5 bases). This CDR3 comprises 15 residues. Germline V gene data show CDR1 as MNHEY and CDR2 as SMNVEV (reference sequence). V was trimmed by 5 bases and J by 1 base, leaving 12 bases between them. CDR3 nucleotides: TGTGCCAGCAGTAACCCTAGCCGGTCCTACAATGAGCAGTTCTTC. Protein sequence: CASSNPSRSYNEQFF.

This chain uses TRBV6-6 with TRBJ2-1; 8 bases align to TRBD2. This CDR3 is 17 amino acids long. Losses at the gene ends were 0 bases for V and 2 bases for J; bases not matched to a gene: 6. Germline CDR1 and CDR2: MNHNY and SVGAGI (reference sequence). The CDR3 DNA follows: TGTGCCAGCAGTTACTCAACTAGCGGAGCTCCCTACAATGAGCAGTTCTTC. This gives the protein CASSYSTSGAPYNEQFF.

The rearrangement joins TRBV9 to TRBJ2-1, with 8 nucleotides matching TRBD1. Germline V gene sequence: CDR1 SGDLS, CDR2 YYNGEE. Trimming removed 2 bases from V and 5 bases from J; junction bases left unmatched: 3. CDR3 length equals 14 residues. Here the CDR3 DNA reads TGTGCCAGCAGCGTCTCCAGGGGGCACAATGAGCAGTTCTTC. This encodes CASSVSRGHNEQFF.

The sample holds many counts of this clonotype. V gene TRBV10-3 combines with J gene TRBJ2-3, with D possibly being TRBD1 (6 bases). The CDR3 spans 14 residues. The V and J ends lost 2 bases and 1 base respectively, with 7 bases between them. Germline V lookup: CDR1 ENHRY, CDR2 SYGVKD. In DNA form, the CDR3 reads TGTGCCATCAGTGAGGCAGGGGGCACAGATACGCAGTATTTT. Translated, it gives CAISEAGGTDTQYF.

Concerning this clonotype: Germline and junction disagree at one end, which may indicate a read error. The rearrangement links TRBV7-6 to TRBJ2-3, with D tentatively TRBD2 (5 bases). Per the germline V gene, CDR1 is SGHVS and CDR2 is FNYEAQ. The CDR3 contains 15 residues. The CDR3 sequence is CASSGRAVSTDTQYF. The CDR3 bases are TGTGCCAGCAGTGGACGAGCGGTTAGCACGGATACGCAGTATTTT.